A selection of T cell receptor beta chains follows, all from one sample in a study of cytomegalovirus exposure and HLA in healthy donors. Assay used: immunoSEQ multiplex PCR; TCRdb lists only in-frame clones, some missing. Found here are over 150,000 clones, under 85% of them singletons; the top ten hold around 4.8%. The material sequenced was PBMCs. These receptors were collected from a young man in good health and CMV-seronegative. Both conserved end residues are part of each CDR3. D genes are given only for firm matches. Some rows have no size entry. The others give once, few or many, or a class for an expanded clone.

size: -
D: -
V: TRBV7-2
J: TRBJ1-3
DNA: TGTGCCAGCAGCTTAGAACTGGGGCAGCGCAACACCATATATTTT
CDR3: CASSLELGQRNTIYF

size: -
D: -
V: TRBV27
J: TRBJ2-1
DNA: TGTGCCAGCAGTTTACAGGTTGGGAATGAGCAGTTCTTC
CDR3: CASSLQVGNEQFF

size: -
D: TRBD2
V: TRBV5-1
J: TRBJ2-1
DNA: TGCGCCAGCAGCTCTAGCGGGGGGTCCCACAATGAGCAGTTCTTC
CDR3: CASSSSGGSHNEQFF

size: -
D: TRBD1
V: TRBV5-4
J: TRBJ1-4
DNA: TGTGCCAGCAGCTTGTTTACAGGGGGAAATGAAAAACTGTTTTTT
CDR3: CASSLFTGGNEKLFF

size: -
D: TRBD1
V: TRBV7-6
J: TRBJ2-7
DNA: TGTGCCAGCAGCTTAGAACGAGTGACAGGGGGCTACGAGCAGTACTTC
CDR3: CASSLERVTGGYEQYF

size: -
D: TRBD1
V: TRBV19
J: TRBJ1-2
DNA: TGTGCCAGTACCCGGGACAGTAACTATGGCTACACCTTC
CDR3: CASTRDSNYGYTF

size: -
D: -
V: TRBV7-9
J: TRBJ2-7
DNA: TGTGCCAGCAGCTTAGCGCTATCCTACGAGCAGTACTTC
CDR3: CASSLALSYEQYF

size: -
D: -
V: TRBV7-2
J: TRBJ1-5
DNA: TGTGCCAGCAGCTTGGGGGGTGTGGGTCAGCCCCAGCATTTT
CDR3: CASSLGGVGQPQHF

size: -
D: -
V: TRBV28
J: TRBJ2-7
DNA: TGTGCCAGCAGTTTAGGGCAGGACTACGAGCAGTACTTC
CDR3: CASSLGQDYEQYF

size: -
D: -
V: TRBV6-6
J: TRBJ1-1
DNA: TGTGCCAGCAGTTACCGGGGGGACACTGAAGCTTTCTTT
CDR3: CASSYRGDTEAFF

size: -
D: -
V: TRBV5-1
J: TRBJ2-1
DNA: TGCGCCAGCAGCTTGGTCGGGGGGCCCTCCTACAATGAGCAGTTCTTC
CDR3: CASSLVGGPSYNEQFF

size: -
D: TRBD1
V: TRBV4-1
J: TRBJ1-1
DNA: TGCGCCAGCAGCCAGCGACAGGGGAGGGACACTGAAGCTTTCTTT
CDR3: CASSQRQGRDTEAFF

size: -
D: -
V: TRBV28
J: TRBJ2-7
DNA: TGTGCCAGCAGTTTAATGGTGGAGGGGCGCCTGGAGCAGTACTTC
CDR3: CASSLMVEGRLEQYF

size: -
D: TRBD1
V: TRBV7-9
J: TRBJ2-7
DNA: TGTGCCAGCAGCTCCCCGGACAGGGCGACAACCTACGAGCAGTACTTC
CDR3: CASSSPDRATTYEQYF

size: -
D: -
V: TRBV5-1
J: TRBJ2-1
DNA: TGCGCCAGCAGCCGGGTCAATGAGCAGTTCTTC
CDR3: CASSRVNEQFF

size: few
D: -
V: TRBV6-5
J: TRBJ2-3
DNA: TGTGCCAGCAGTTACGCGGAAACCACAGATACGCAGTATTTT
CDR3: CASSYAETTDTQYF

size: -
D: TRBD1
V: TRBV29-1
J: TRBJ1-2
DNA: TGCAGTGGACAGGGGCTCAACTATGGCTACACCTTC
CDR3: CSGQGLNYGYTF

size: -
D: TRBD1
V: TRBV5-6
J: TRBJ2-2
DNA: TGTGCCAGCAGCTTAGGGACAGCGAACACCGGGGAGCTGTTTTTT
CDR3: CASSLGTANTGELFF

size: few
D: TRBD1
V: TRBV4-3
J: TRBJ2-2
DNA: TGCGCCAGCAGCCAAGTGAGTGGGACAGGGATTGCCGGGGAGCTGTTTTTT
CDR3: CASSQVSGTGIAGELFF

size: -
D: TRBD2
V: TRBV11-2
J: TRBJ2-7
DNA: TGTGCCAGCAGCGCACTAGCGGGGGGGCCGGTCGAGCAGTACTTC
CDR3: CASSALAGGPVEQYF

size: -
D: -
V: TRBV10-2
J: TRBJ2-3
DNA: TGCGCCAGCAGACCAGCGGGCGCCACAGATACGCAGTATTTT
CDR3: CASRPAGATDTQYF

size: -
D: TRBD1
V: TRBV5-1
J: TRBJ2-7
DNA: TGCGCCAGCAACCCGGAAGGACAGGGGGTCTACGAGCAGTACTTC
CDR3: CASNPEGQGVYEQYF

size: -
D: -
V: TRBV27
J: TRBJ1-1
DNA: TGTGCCAGCAGTCCGCGCCGCCCGCTCAACACTGAAGCTTTCTTT
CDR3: CASSPRRPLNTEAFF

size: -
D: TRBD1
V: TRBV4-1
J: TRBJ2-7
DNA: TGCGCCAGCAGCCAAGTCCGGGACAGGGGGTACGAGCAGTACTTC
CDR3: CASSQVRDRGYEQYF

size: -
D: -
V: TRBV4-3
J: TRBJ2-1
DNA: TGCGCCAGCAGCCAATTTAGCCGCGGGTCCCGCCTGGAGCAGTTCTTC
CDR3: CASSQFSRGSRLEQFF

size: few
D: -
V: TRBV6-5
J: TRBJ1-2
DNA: TGTGCCAGCACGATCCAGGGCGGTGGCTACACCTTC
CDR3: CASTIQGGGYTF

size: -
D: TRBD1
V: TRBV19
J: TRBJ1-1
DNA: TGTGCCAGTAGGATACAGGGGTCGGACACTGAAGCTTTCTTT
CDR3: CASRIQGSDTEAFF

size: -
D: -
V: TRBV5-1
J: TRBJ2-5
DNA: TGCGCCAGCAGCTTGGCACGGGAGAAATCAGGGACCCAGTACTTC
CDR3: CASSLAREKSGTQYF

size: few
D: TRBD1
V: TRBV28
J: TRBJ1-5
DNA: TGTGCCAGCAGCTCGGGACAGGGCAATCAGCCCCAGCATTTT
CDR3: CASSSGQGNQPQHF

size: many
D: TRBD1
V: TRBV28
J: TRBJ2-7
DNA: TGTGCCAGCAGTCTGAGTCCTGGGACAGGGGGCTCCTACGAGCAGTACTTC
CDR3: CASSLSPGTGGSYEQYF

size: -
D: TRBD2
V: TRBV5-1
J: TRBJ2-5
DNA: TGCGCCAGCAGCTCCCCCGGGTTAAGAAGCGGGGGGGGTGAGACCCAGTACTTC
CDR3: CASSSPGLRSGGGETQYF

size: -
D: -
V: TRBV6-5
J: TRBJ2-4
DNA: TGTGCCAGCAGTTACTCCCTAGCCAAAAACATTCAGTACTTC
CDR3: CASSYSLAKNIQYF

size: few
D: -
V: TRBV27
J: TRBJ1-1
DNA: TGTGCCAGCAGTTTAGGTCAGATGAACACTGAAGCTTTCTTT
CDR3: CASSLGQMNTEAFF

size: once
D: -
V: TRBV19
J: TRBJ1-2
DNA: TGTGCCAGTAGTATAGGGGGCGCGGACTATGGCTACACCTTC
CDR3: CASSIGGADYGYTF

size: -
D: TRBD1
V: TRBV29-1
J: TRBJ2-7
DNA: TGCAGCGTTGACGGCTATAAACCGGGACAGGGCTACGAGCAGTACTTC
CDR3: CSVDGYKPGQGYEQYF

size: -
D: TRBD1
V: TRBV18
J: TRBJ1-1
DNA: TGTGCCAGCTCACCACCGTCTTTGCGGGACAGGGGGACTGAAGCTTTCTTT
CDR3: CASSPPSLRDRGTEAFF

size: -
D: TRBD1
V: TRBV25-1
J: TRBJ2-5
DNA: TGTGCCAGCAGTGACCCTGGGACAGGGCCCATGGAGACCCAGTACTTC
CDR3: CASSDPGTGPMETQYF

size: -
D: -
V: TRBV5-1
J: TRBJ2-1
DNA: TGCGCCAGCAGCGGCGGCCGGGAACGGGGTGAGCAGTTCTTC
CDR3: CASSGGRERGEQFF

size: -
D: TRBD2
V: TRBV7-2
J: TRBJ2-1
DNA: TGTGCCAGCAGCTTAGTGGCTAGCGGAAATGAGCAGTTCTTC
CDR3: CASSLVASGNEQFF

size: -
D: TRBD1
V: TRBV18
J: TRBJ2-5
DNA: TGTGCCAGCTCACCACGGACAGGGGAAGGACGAGAGACCCAGTACTTC
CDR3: CASSPRTGEGRETQYF

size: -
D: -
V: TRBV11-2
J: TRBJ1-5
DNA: TGTGCCAGCAGCTTAGGGGGGGGCGGTCAGCCCCAGCATTTT
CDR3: CASSLGGGGQPQHF

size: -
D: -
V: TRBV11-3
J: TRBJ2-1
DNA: TGTGCCAGCAGCACTTACAGGGCTGAGCAGTTCTTC
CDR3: CASSTYRAEQFF

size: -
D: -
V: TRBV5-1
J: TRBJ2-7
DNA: TGCGCCAGCAGAAGGGGGGGATCCTACGAGCAGTACTTC
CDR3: CASRRGGSYEQYF

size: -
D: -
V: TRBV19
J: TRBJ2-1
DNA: TGTGCCAGTACGGCAAGCGGGTATATGGATGAGCAGTTCTTC
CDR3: CASTASGYMDEQFF

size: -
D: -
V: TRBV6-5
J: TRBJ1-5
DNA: TGTGCCAGCAGTTACTCGCGGGAGGATAGCAATCAGCCCCAGCATTTT
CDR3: CASSYSREDSNQPQHF

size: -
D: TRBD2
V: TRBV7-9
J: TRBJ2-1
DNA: TGTGCCAGCAGCTTAGGGGGACTAGCGGGAATAAACAATGAGCAGTTCTTC
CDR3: CASSLGGLAGINNEQFF

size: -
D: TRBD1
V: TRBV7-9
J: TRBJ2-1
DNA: TGTGCCAGCAGCCAACTACAGGGGGAGCAGTTCTTC
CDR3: CASSQLQGEQFF

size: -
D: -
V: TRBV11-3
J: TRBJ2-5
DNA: TGTGCCAGCAGCTTAGGCGGGCCCTCCCAAGAGACCCAGTACTTC
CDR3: CASSLGGPSQETQYF

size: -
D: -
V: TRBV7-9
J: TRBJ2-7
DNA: TGTGCCAGCAGCTACGCCGGACTTTACGAGCAGTACTTC
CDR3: CASSYAGLYEQYF

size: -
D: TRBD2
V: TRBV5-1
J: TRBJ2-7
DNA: TGCGCCAGCAGCTTGCCCGGGGGGGACGAGCAGTACTTC
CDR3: CASSLPGGDEQYF